This T cell receptor (beta chain) was observed in a study of blood T cell repertoires in COVID-19. The overall study: Some COVID-19 samples were acute and others convalescent; all came from the United States, Italy and Spain. Nucleic acid was either cDNA or gDNA, and it came from T cells, B-cell-depleted T cells, or PBMCs.

Methods used by the authors: How many nucleated cells were present was estimated from reference gene primer amplification. Only in-frame clones appear in the TCRdb table, and some are missing; sequencing was by immunoSEQ multiplex PCR. The DNA gave D and trimming, while V, J and clone size come from that table. The repertoire holds 37,000 or so clones, with more than 70% as singletons. CDR1 is SGHRS and CDR2 is YFSETQ in the germline V gene. CDR3 length: 14 residues. V lost 3 bases to trimming and J lost 0 bases; unmatched junction nucleotides: 2. This TCR derives from a man in his sixties with active COVID-19. The sample consisted of peripheral blood. The chain is built from TRBV5-1 and TRBJ1-1, with 7 bases fitting TRBD1. CDR3 sequence reads: CASSWDRMNTEAFF. CDR3 DNA sequence: TGCGCCAGCAGCTGGGACAGAATGAACACTGAAGCTTTCTTT.